This T cell receptor (beta chain) was recorded in a study of blood T cell repertoires in COVID-19 (TCRdb year 2020). Study-wide context: Samples from collaborators originated in the United States, Italy and Spain and spanned both the acute and convalescent phases of COVID-19. The prospective study material was composed of cDNA or gDNA derived from T cells, B-cell-depleted T cells, or PBMCs. Where available, HLA class I and class II types were taken from metadata supplied by the sample provider and were not determined by assay-based typing. Samples were obtained from the ongoing ImmuneRACE study (first 160 participants) and from approximately 1,200 subjects provided by 6 global collaborators. Subjects who had been exposed to COVID-19, were actively infected with it, or had recovered from it provided the deeply sampled blood TCRbeta repertoires that made up the dataset. The sample metadata nearly always contained a de-identified subject ID, COVID-19 status, age in years and sex. The repertoires were made available in a free public database intended to serve as a resource for research on the immune response to SARS-CoV-2.

V and J are trimmed by 9 bases and 5 bases, and the gene matches miss 13 bases of the junction. Sequences LNHDA (CDR1) and SQIVND (CDR2) are obtained from the germline V gene (reference sequence). There are 16 amino acids in the CDR3, from cysteine to phenylalanine inclusive. The entry retains the CDR3 DNA only, 48 bases that are in frame from base 1. Points the paper makes about the study in general: The amount of clinical and demographic metadata varied by source and participant and was provided uncurated.

Samples from volunteer blood donors who had recovered from COVID-19 were contributed by a second Seattle source. The collaborating institutions used their own protocols to collect whole blood in K2EDTA tubes. For TCRbeta analysis, collaborators shipped samples in one of three forms: frozen whole blood, isolated PBMCs, or DNA extracted from either of those sample types. The immunoSEQ Assay, a bias-controlled multiplex PCR, was used to amplify TCRbeta CDR3 regions from genomic DNA. Per the authors' processing: Nucleated cell counts per sample were estimated from amplification of reference gene primers within the assay. Sequence reads were collapsed and filtered to measure the absolute abundance of every unique TCRbeta CDR3 rearrangement. For each sample, productive Simpson clonality was calculated as the square root of Simpson's diversity index over productive rearrangements. TCRdb limited this immuneACCESS table to in-frame rearrangements with V and J called. A share of clones is missing; checked studies link under half to unresolved V genes, and the rest is unexplained. Clone size and the V and J calls come from that table; the DNA yielded D and trimming. Across this sample there are over 200,000 clones, with 70% to 90% seen only once. The ten biggest clones cover about 12% of the sample.

Points on this clone: Its antigen has not been determined. No per-base quality is available; no much larger clone lies one base away.

The sample was peripheral blood. The source is a woman younger than 35 who had recovered from COVID-19. The rearranged segments are TRBV19 and TRBJ1-4; 9 junctional bases match TRBD1. The DNA reads TGTGCCAGCCGAATGCACGGGACAGGGCGGAATGAAAAACTGTTTTTT. Its coded protein is CASRMHGTGRNEKLFF.